This is a list of T cell receptor delta chains from one sample in a study of gamma-delta T cells after stem cell transplantation. TCRdb reprocessed the RT-PCR reads through CATT. The data contain some 5,700 delta-chain clones, approximately 9.9% of them singletons. Sequencing input: gamma-delta T cells. These receptors all come from a human donor. It is not recorded whose cells these are; they may come from a transplant donor. The CDR3 runs from the conserved cysteine through the conserved F or W. Each record gives: J gene, D gene, V gene, clone size, CDR3 protein, CDR3 DNA. A D gene is named only where the DNA matches it firmly. The size entry is marked missing in some rows and otherwise reads once, few, many or a size class.

j_call: TRDJ1; d_call: TRDD3; v_call: TRDV2; clone_size: few; cdr3_aa: CACDAIGRTGGFSATDKLIF; cdr3_nt: TGTGCCTGTGACGCCATAGGGCGTACTGGGGGATTTTCAGCCACCGATAAACTCATCTTT
j_call: TRDJ1; d_call: .; v_call: TRDV2; clone_size: few; cdr3_aa: CACDTVGGDYYTDKLIF; cdr3_nt: TGTGCCTGTGACACCGTCGGGGGAGACTATTACACCGATAAACTCATCTTT
j_call: TRDJ1; d_call: TRDD3; v_call: TRDV2; clone_size: .; cdr3_aa: CACADLGDQYTDKLIF; cdr3_nt: TGTGCCTGTGCCGACCTGGGGGACCAGTACACCGATAAACTCATCTTT
j_call: TRDJ1; d_call: TRDD3; v_call: TRDV2; clone_size: medium-sized; cdr3_aa: CACDTLLGDTAGDKLIF; cdr3_nt: TGTGCCTGTGACACCCTACTGGGGGATACTGCGGGTGATAAACTCATCTTT
j_call: TRDJ1; d_call: TRDD3; v_call: TRDV2; clone_size: few; cdr3_aa: CACDTLSLGDGNKLIF; cdr3_nt: TGTGCCTGTGACACCCTATCGCTGGGGGATGGAAATAAACTCATCTTT
j_call: TRDJ1; d_call: TRDD3; v_call: TRDV3; clone_size: few; cdr3_aa: CAFSSPPSPYAIGGPKYTDKLIF; cdr3_nt: TGTGCCTTTAGCTCCCCGCCTTCTCCTTACGCCATTGGGGGACCCAAGTACACCGATAAACTCATCTTT
j_call: TRDJ1; d_call: TRDD3; v_call: TRDV2; clone_size: few; cdr3_aa: CACDTVSPTSTGGSGYTDKLIF; cdr3_nt: TGTGCCTGTGACACCGTATCTCCTACGAGTACTGGGGGATCGGGGTACACCGATAAACTCATCTTT
j_call: TRDJ3; d_call: TRDD3; v_call: TRDV2; clone_size: medium-sized; cdr3_aa: CACDTVLGDSSSWDTRQMFF; cdr3_nt: TGTGCCTGTGACACCGTACTGGGGGATTCTAGCTCCTGGGACACCCGACAGATGTTTTTC
j_call: TRDJ1; d_call: .; v_call: TRDV2; clone_size: .; cdr3_aa: CACDTLTQYSTDKLIF; cdr3_nt: TGCGCCTGTGACACCCTTACCCAATACTCCACCGATAAACTCATCTTT
j_call: TRDJ2; d_call: TRDD3; v_call: TRDV2; clone_size: .; cdr3_aa: CACPPWGIRFFF; cdr3_nt: TGTGCCTGTCCCCCCTGGGGGATAAGGTTCTTCTTT
j_call: TRDJ3; d_call: .; v_call: TRDV2; clone_size: medium-sized; cdr3_aa: CACDTPGFRAGNFSWDTRQMFF; cdr3_nt: TGTGCCTGTGACACCCCCGGGTTCCGCGCTGGGAACTTCTCCTGGGACACCCGACAGATGTTTTTC
j_call: TRDJ1; d_call: .; v_call: TRDV2; clone_size: medium-sized; cdr3_aa: CACDMLSGIYTDKLIF; cdr3_nt: TGTGCCTGTGACATGTTATCGGGAATTTACACCGATAAACTCATCTTT
j_call: TRDJ3; d_call: TRDD3; v_call: TRDV2; clone_size: .; cdr3_aa: CACGAPKANWGIPGSWDTRQMFF; cdr3_nt: TGTGCCTGTGGGGCCCCAAAGGCCAACTGGGGGATACCCGGCTCCTGGGACACCCGACAGATGTTTTTC
j_call: TRDJ1; d_call: .; v_call: TRDV2; clone_size: few; cdr3_aa: CACVGLGAGTKEYTDKLIF; cdr3_nt: TGTGCCTGTGTCGGGTTGGGGGCAGGAACTAAGGAGTACACCGATAAACTCATCTTT
j_call: TRDJ1; d_call: TRDD3; v_call: TRDV2; clone_size: medium-sized; cdr3_aa: CACDSIRSALGDTGTDKLIF; cdr3_nt: TGTGCCTGTGACTCAATACGATCCGCTCTGGGGGATACAGGCACCGATAAACTCATCTTT
j_call: TRDJ1; d_call: TRDD3; v_call: TRDV2; clone_size: large; cdr3_aa: CACDTLVLGDTAGGKLIF; cdr3_nt: TGTGCCTGTGACACCCTGGTACTGGGGGATACCGCCGGGGGGAAACTCATCTTT
j_call: TRDJ3; d_call: .; v_call: TRDV2; clone_size: few; cdr3_aa: CACDTASGGKGSWDTRQMFF; cdr3_nt: TGTGCCTGTGACACCGCTAGTGGGGGGAAAGGCTCCTGGGACACCCGACAGATGTTTTTC
j_call: TRDJ1; d_call: .; v_call: TRDV2; clone_size: .; cdr3_aa: CACDTVESQYTDKLIF; cdr3_nt: TGTGCCTGTGACACAGTGGAAAGCCAGTACACCGATAAACTCATCTTT
j_call: TRDJ1; d_call: .; v_call: TRDV2; clone_size: medium-sized; cdr3_aa: CACDTVGVYGDGTDKLIF; cdr3_nt: TGTGCCTGTGACACCGTGGGGGTATACGGGGATGGGACCGATAAACTCATCTTT
j_call: TRDJ1; d_call: .; v_call: TRDV2; clone_size: medium-sized; cdr3_aa: CACDPIAIRGEGYTDKLIF; cdr3_nt: TGTGCCTGTGACCCAATCGCGATACGCGGGGAGGGGTACACCGATAAACTCATCTTT
j_call: TRDJ1; d_call: TRDD3; v_call: TRDV2; clone_size: .; cdr3_aa: CACDTVLGDMEYGTDKLIF; cdr3_nt: TGTGCCTGTGACACAGTACTGGGGGATATGGAGTACGGCACCGATAAACTCATCTTT
j_call: TRDJ1; d_call: TRDD3; v_call: TRDV2; clone_size: medium-sized; cdr3_aa: CACDTLTGGYTDKLIF; cdr3_nt: TGTGCCTGTGACACGCTCACTGGGGGATATACCGATAAACTCATCTTT